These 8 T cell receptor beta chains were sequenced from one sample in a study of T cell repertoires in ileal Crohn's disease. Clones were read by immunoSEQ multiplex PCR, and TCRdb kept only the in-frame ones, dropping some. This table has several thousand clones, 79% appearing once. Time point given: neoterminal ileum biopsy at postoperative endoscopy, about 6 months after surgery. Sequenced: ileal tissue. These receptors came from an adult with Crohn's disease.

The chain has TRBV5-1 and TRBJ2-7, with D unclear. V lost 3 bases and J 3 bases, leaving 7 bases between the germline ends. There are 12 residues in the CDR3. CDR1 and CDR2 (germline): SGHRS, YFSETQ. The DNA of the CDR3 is TGCGCCAGCAGCTCCGTAGACTACGAGCAGTACTTC. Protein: CASSSVDYEQYF.

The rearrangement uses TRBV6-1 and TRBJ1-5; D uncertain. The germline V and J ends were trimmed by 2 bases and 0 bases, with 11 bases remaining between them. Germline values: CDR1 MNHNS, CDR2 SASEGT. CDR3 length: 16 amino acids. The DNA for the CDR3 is TGTGCCAGCAGTGAATACCAGTACAATAGCAATCAGCCCCAGCATTTT. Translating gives CASSEYQYNSNQPQHF.

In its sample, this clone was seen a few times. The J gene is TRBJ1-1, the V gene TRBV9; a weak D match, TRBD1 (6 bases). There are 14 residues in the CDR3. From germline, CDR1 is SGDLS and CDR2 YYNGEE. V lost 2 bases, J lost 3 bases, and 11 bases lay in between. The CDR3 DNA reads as TGTGCCAGCAGCGTGACAGGTCAACACACTGAAGCTTTCTTT. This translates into CASSVTGQHTEAFF.

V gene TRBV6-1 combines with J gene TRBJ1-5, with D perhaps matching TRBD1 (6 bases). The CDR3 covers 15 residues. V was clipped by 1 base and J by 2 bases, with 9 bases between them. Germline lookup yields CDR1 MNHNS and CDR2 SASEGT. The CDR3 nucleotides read TGTGCCAGCAGTGAAGAAGCAGGGGGCAATCAGCCCCAGCATTTT. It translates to CASSEEAGGNQPQHF.

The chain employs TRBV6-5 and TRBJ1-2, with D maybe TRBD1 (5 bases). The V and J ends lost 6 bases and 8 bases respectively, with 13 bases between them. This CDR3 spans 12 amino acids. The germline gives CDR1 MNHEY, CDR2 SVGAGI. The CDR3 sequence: CASSAGGRGYTF. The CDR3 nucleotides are TGTGCCAGCAGCGCCGGGGGACGGGGCTACACCTTC.

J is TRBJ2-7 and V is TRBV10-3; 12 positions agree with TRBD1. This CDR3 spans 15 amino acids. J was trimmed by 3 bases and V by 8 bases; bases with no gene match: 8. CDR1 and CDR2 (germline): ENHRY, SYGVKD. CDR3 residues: CAIRLGQGAGYEQYF. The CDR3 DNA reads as TGTGCCATCCGCCTGGGACAGGGGGCAGGCTACGAGCAGTACTTC.

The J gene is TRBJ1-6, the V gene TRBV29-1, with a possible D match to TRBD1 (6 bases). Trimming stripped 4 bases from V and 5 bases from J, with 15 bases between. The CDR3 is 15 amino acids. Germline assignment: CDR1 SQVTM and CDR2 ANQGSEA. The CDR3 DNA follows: TGCAGCGTTGGAGGGGGGGCAGGGGATAATTCACCCCTCCACTTT. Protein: CSVGGGAGDNSPLHF.

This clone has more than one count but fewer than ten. For the CDR3, the DNA is TGTGCCAGTGCTGCGGGGGGCCAAATCGTAACCCAGTACTTC. Translating it yields CASAAGGQIVTQYF. The rearrangement links TRBV7-2 to TRBJ2-5, with 8 bases fitting TRBD2. The trim removed 9 bases at V and 8 bases at J, leaving 14 bases unmatched. The CDR3 spans 14 residues. In germline, CDR1 is SGHTA, CDR2 FQGNSA.